This TCR beta chain is drawn from a study of T cell responses to AZD1222 COVID-19 vaccine. Trimming removed 7 bases at V and 6 bases at J, with 27 bases between. Germline V CDR1 and CDR2: SGHAT, FQNNGV. The CDR3 covers 18 residues. TCRdb keeps only in-frame clones here, not all; method: immunoSEQ multiplex PCR. The table has 75,000 to 90,000 clones, less than 95% seen once. The chain uses TRBV11-2 and TRBJ2-2, with D possibly called TRBD1 or TRBD2 (6 bases each). The receptor comes from an adult who received the AZD1222 COVID-19 vaccine. The sequences come from peripheral blood, collected 28 days after the second AZD1222 dose. The CDR3 spells CASTRTWRTAEGAGELFF. The CDR3 DNA is TGTGCCAGCACCCGGACATGGCGGACAGCGGAGGGGGCCGGGGAGCTGTTTTTT.